What follows are 8 T cell receptor beta chains derived from one specimen sequenced in a study of CXCR3-negative and CXCR3-positive naive CD8 T cells (dated by TCRdb to between 2018 and 2021). On the study overall, not on this receptor specifically: Compared with CXCR3-negative naive cells, CXCR3-positive naive cells had TRB CDR3s with higher hydrophobicity (lower Kidera factor 4), lower energy, and higher strength and volume indices.

These receptors' antigens are unknown. For sequencing, a NextSeq 550 was employed. The Human TCR Profiling Kit (MiLaboratory) was used to prepare UMI-labeled 5' RACE TRB cDNA libraries. Each entry corresponds to one CDR3 protein sequence from reads that TCRdb reprocessed, and DNA is not given. The sample table on file contains more than 80,000 distinct CDR3 sequences. The ten largest clonotypes hold 0.35% to 0.4% of the sample. The material sequenced was naive CXCR3+ CD8+ T cells from blood. What this sample's cell subset or site label stands for: CD45RO-CCR7+CD27+CD95- naive CD8+ T cells expressing CXCR3 (TNR3+). Receptor source: a human donor in good health. Some clones in this sample may be carry-over from other donors' samples.

The gene calls are TRBV4-1 and TRBJ1-4. This CDR3 spans 17 amino acids. Germline lookup yields CDR1 MGHRA and CDR2 YSYEKL. CDR3 residues: CASSPPPVGRDNEKLFF.

The genes are TRBV29-1 and TRBJ2-7; the TCRdb D gene call, TRBD1, has no DNA to confirm it. Germline V gene data show CDR1 as SQVTM and CDR2 as ANQGSEA. CDR3 length equals 14 residues. The CDR3 spells CSVAGQGVRYEQYF.

The gene calls are TRBV28 and TRBJ2-2; the TCRdb D gene call, TRBD1, has no DNA to confirm it. The CDR3 has 14 amino acids. Germline CDR1 reads MDHEN; CDR2 reads SYDVKM. The CDR3 loop reads CASSVGAYTGELFF.

The chain is built from TRBV29-1 and TRBJ1-4. The CDR3 runs to 14 residues. Germline V lookup: CDR1 SQVTM, CDR2 ANQGSEA. CDR3: CSVEEGSTNEKLFF.

The chain has TRBV27 and TRBJ2-2; the TCRdb D gene call, TRBD1, has no DNA to confirm it. The length of the CDR3 is 13 residues. Germline loops: CDR1 MNHEY, CDR2 SMNVEV (reference sequence). This CDR3 is CASRGPNTGELFF.

The chain couples TRBV10-3 to TRBJ2-2; checking the TCRdb D call of TRBD1 is not possible without DNA. Per the germline V gene, CDR1 is ENHRY and CDR2 is SYGVKD. The CDR3 spans 14 residues. CDR3 residues: CATTGQKITGELFF.

The gene calls are TRBV4-3 and TRBJ1-1. Per germline, CDR1 LGHNA and CDR2 YSLEER. This CDR3 is 14 amino acids long. The CDR3 sequence is CASSQVGLSTEAFF.

The chain is built from TRBV20-1 and TRBJ1-2. Looked up from germline, CDR1 is DFQATT and CDR2 is SNEGSKA (reference sequence). The CDR3 covers 15 residues. The CDR3 sequence: CSARGLSSTNYGYTF.